A single sample is the source of the 29 T cell receptor beta chains below, sequenced in a study of CD4 T cells in relation to SARS-CoV-2 and coronaviruses. The unexposed donors gave CD4+ T cells in about 2011-2019, prior to COVID-19. TCRdb keeps only in-frame clones here, not all; method: immunoSEQ multiplex PCR. Of tens of thousands of clones in the sample, just over 90% were seen once. The sequencing input was naive CD4+ T cells from PBMCs. Indicated subset: naive CD4+ T cells isolated by negative enrichment. The source is a human donor in good health.

The rearrangement uses TRBV30 and TRBJ2-3; no definite D call. Germline V gene data show CDR1 as GTSNPN and CDR2 as SVGIG (reference sequence). The CDR3 totals 14 residues. V lost 2 bases and J lost 0, with 9 bases in between. The CDR3 nucleotides are TGTGCCTGGAGTCTACAGAAAAGCACAGATACGCAGTATTTT. Its translation is CAWSLQKSTDTQYF.

The chain couples TRBV5-1 to TRBJ2-3; D ambiguous. The CDR3 spans 16 residues. Germline loops: CDR1 SGHRS, CDR2 YFSETQ. V was trimmed by 4 bases and J by 0 bases, leaving 15 bases between them. This chain's CDR3 is CASSQDGRTSTDTQYF. CDR3 coding DNA: TGCGCCAGCAGCCAGGATGGACGTACTAGCACAGATACGCAGTATTTT.

The chain combines TRBV3-1 (or the pseudogene TRBV3-2) with TRBJ1-5, with D unresolved. This CDR3 has 15 residues. CDR1 is LGHDT and CDR2 is YNNKEL in the germline V gene (reference sequence). V shed 1 base and J shed 7 bases, with 14 bases lying between them. In DNA form, the CDR3 reads TGTGCCAGCAGCCAAGGGTTTGGTGGGAACCAGCCCCAGCATTTT. Protein: CASSQGFGGNQPQHF.

The chain links TRBV28 to TRBJ1-5; D call uncertain. CDR1 is MDHEN and CDR2 is SYDVKM in the germline V gene. This CDR3 is built from 15 residues. Deletions cut 5 bases from V and 2 bases from J, with 13 bases between. The CDR3 sequence is CASSPTWAGNQPQHF. In nucleotides, the CDR3 is TGTGCCAGCAGTCCCACATGGGCAGGCAATCAGCCCCAGCATTTT. The whole variable domain, filled in from reference TRBV28 and TRBJ1-5, reads DVKVTQSSRYLVKRTGEKVFLECVQDMDHENMFWYRQDPGLGLRLIYFSYDVKMKEKGDIPEGYSVSREKKERFSLILESASTNQTSMYLCASSPTWAGNQPQHFGDGTRLSIL.

The genes are TRBV9 and TRBJ2-6; D is possibly TRBD1 or TRBD2 (5 bases each). In germline, CDR1 is SGDLS, CDR2 YYNGEE. V dropped 2 bases and J dropped 0 bases, with 18 bases sitting between them. The CDR3 spans 19 residues. The CDR3 region has the DNA TGTGCCAGCAGCGTGGGACCTCGGCAGGGAACCTCTGGGGCCAACGTCCTGACTTTC. Its protein is CASSVGPRQGTSGANVLTF. The full variable domain, completed using reference TRBV9 and TRBJ2-6, is DSGVTQTPKHLITATGQRVTLRCSPRSGDLSVYWYQQSLDQGLQFLIQYYNGEERAKGNILERFSAQQFPDLHSELNLSSLELGDSALYFCASSVGPRQGTSGANVLTFGAGSRLTVL.

This rearrangement joins TRBV9 to TRBJ2-1, with 8 nucleotides matching TRBD1. Germline loops: CDR1 SGDLS, CDR2 YYNGEE. Trimming removed 3 bases from V and 8 bases from J; junction bases left unmatched: 16. The CDR3 extends over 17 amino acids. CDR3: CASSAFIGQGRGHEQFF. CDR3 sequence (DNA): TGTGCCAGCAGCGCCTTCATCGGACAGGGCAGGGGGCATGAGCAGTTCTTC.

The V call is TRBV27, the J call TRBJ2-3; TRBD2 agrees at 8 bases. CDR1 is MNHEY and CDR2 is SMNVEV in the germline V gene (reference sequence). V lost 4 bases to trimming and J lost 3 bases; unmatched junction nucleotides: 15. The CDR3 is made up of 18 amino acids. The CDR3 is CASSYKASGGGRTDTQYF. The CDR3 nucleotides are TGTGCCAGCAGTTATAAGGCTTCGGGGGGGGGCCGGACAGATACGCAGTATTTT.

The CDR3: CASSPGTGASNQPQHF. DNA for the CDR3: TGTGCCAGCTCACCAGGGACAGGGGCCTCCAATCAGCCCCAGCATTTT. The rearrangement joins TRBV18 to TRBJ1-5; 10 bases are shared with TRBD1. There are 16 residues in the CDR3. Germline V gene lookup returns CDR1 KGHSH and CDR2 LQKENI. J lost 3 bases, V lost 2 bases, and 4 bases had no gene match.

The genes are TRBV5-1 and TRBJ2-5, with TRBD1 identical over 9 bases. Unmatched junction bases numbered 4, after V lost 0 bases and J lost 4 bases. Germline CDR1 and CDR2: SGHRS and YFSETQ. This CDR3 region has 15 residues. CDR3: CASSLGQGGLETQYF. For the CDR3, the DNA is TGCGCCAGCAGCTTGGGACAGGGGGGTTTAGAGACCCAGTACTTC.

The chain has TRBV9 and TRBJ2-4, with a tentative D call TRBD2 (6 bases). V gave up 4 bases and J gave up 8 bases, with 10 bases separating them. Germline loops: CDR1 SGDLS, CDR2 YYNGEE. This CDR3 spans 12 amino acids. The CDR3 DNA sequence: TGTGCCAGCAGCCTATCGGGGGACATTCAGTACTTC. It translates to CASSLSGDIQYF.

This clone was observed a single time. V is TRBV2 and J is TRBJ1-2; possibly TRBD1 for D (6 bases). Germline V gives CDR1 SNHLY, CDR2 FYNNEI. The CDR3 loop spans 12 amino acids. Trimming took 6 bases from V and 6 from J, leaving 11 bases between them. CDR3 amino acids: CASRGSGDGYTF. The CDR3 nucleotides read TGTGCCAGCAGGGGTTCAGGGGATGGCTACACCTTC. The full variable domain, rest sourced from reference TRBV2 and TRBJ1-2, is EPEVTQTPSHQVTQMGQEVILRCVPISNHLYFYWYRQILGQKVEFLVSFYNNEISEKSEIFDDQFSVERPDGSNFTLKIRSTKLEDSAMYFCASRGSGDGYTFGSGTRLTVV.

The chain employs TRBV3-1 (or the pseudogene TRBV3-2) and TRBJ2-7; no clear D. CDR1 is LGHDT, CDR2 YNNKEL, per germline (reference sequence). V was cut by 0 bases and J by 6 bases, with 15 bases left in between. The CDR3 runs 15 residues. For the CDR3, the DNA is TGTGCCAGCAGCCAAGATTTCAGCGTACTGACCGAGCAGTACTTC. Translating gives CASSQDFSVLTEQYF.

The rearrangement joins TRBV3-1 (or the pseudogene TRBV3-2) to TRBJ2-5; 7 bases fit TRBD2. Trimming at V came to 10 bases and at J to 5 bases, leaving 7 bases not matched to a gene. CDR3 size: 12 residues. The V gene's germline CDR1 is LGHDT and CDR2 YNNKEL (reference sequence). CDR3 residues: CATQRGWETQYF. CDR3 DNA: TGTGCCACCCAGCGGGGTTGGGAGACCCAGTACTTC.

V gene TRBV7-3 combines with J gene TRBJ2-7; 11 positions match TRBD1. The CDR3 runs 15 residues. The V segment lost 5 bases and the J segment 4 bases; nucleotides outside the gene matches: 7. Looked up from germline, CDR1 is SGHTA and CDR2 is FQGTGA. The CDR3 protein is CASSARTGGLYEQYF. The CDR3 DNA is TGTGCCAGCAGCGCACGGACAGGGGGCTTGTACGAGCAGTACTTC.

The CDR3 spells CASTFSGAEAFF. The CDR3 DNA reads as TGTGCCAGCACTTTTAGTGGGGCGGAAGCTTTCTTT. The chain carries TRBV28 and TRBJ1-1, with D maybe TRBD1 (5 bases). CDR1 and CDR2 from the germline V gene are MDHEN and SYDVKM. CDR3 size: 12 residues. Between the trimmed V and J ends, which lost 7 bases and 8 bases, there was a span of 14 bases.

The rearrangement uses TRBV5-1 and TRBJ2-3; the D gene is possibly TRBD2 (6 bases). This CDR3 region has 14 residues. Germline CDR1 SGHRS, CDR2 YFSETQ. V shed 2 bases and J shed 1 base, with 8 bases lying between them. The CDR3 DNA follows: TGCGCCAGCAGCTTAGGCGGGGGCACAGATACGCAGTATTTT. Protein: CASSLGGGTDTQYF.

The rearrangement uses TRBV24-1 and TRBJ2-1; tentative D call: TRBD2 (5 bases). Looked up from germline, CDR1 is KGHDR and CDR2 is SFDVKD. The CDR3 contains 15 residues. V shed 4 bases and J shed 1 base, with 10 bases lying between them. The CDR3 loop is CATSDLGGSYNEQFF. The CDR3 DNA follows: TGTGCCACCAGTGACCTGGGCGGGTCCTACAATGAGCAGTTCTTC.

The chain recombines TRBV5-1 with TRBJ2-1; TRBD2 aligns across 12 bases. V shed 1 base, J shed 6 bases, and the junction held 8 bases outside the gene matches. Germline V gene sequence: CDR1 SGHRS, CDR2 YFSETQ. The length of the CDR3 is 17 residues. The CDR3 nucleotides are TGCGCCAGCAGCTTGCTTCTAGCGGGGGGGCCCGTCAATGAGCAGTTCTTC. It specifies CASSLLLAGGPVNEQFF.

This chain uses TRBV18 with TRBJ1-2; D gene ambiguous. The germline V and J ends were trimmed by 2 bases and 0 bases, with 4 bases remaining between them. Germline CDR1 and CDR2: KGHSH and LQKENI. The CDR3 consists of 13 residues. The CDR3 sequence is CASSPGANYGYTF. The DNA for the CDR3 is TGTGCCAGCTCACCAGGAGCTAACTATGGCTACACCTTC.

The V and J genes are TRBV20-1 and TRBJ2-5, with 13 bases lining up with TRBD2. In germline, CDR1 is DFQATT, CDR2 SNEGSKA (reference sequence). After removal of 3 bases from V and 13 bases from J, the junction contained 11 bases not matched to a gene. This CDR3 has 14 amino acids. The CDR3 region has the DNA TGCAGTGCTAGTTCGCGGACTAGCGGGGGTACCGGGTACTTC. Translated: CSASSRTSGGTGYF.

The chain recombines TRBV2 with TRBJ1-1, with D unclear. The CDR3 length is 15 residues. Germline loops: CDR1 SNHLY, CDR2 FYNNEI. V was shortened by 6 bases and J by 3 bases, with 17 bases between the two germline ends. This chain's CDR3 is CASSLDGTLDTEAFF. CDR3 nucleotides: TGTGCCAGCAGCCTGGACGGAACTCTGGACACTGAAGCTTTCTTT.

This clone was picked up one time. V gene TRBV7-9 combines with J gene TRBJ1-1, with D perhaps matching TRBD1 (6 bases). V was shortened by 1 base and J by 5 bases, with 11 bases between the two germline ends. The CDR3 covers 14 residues. CDR1 is SEHNR and CDR2 is FQNEAQ in the germline V gene (reference sequence). This CDR3 reads CASSLEGGYTEAFF. CDR3 nucleotides: TGTGCCAGCAGCTTAGAAGGGGGGTATACTGAAGCTTTCTTT.

The chain has TRBV6-5 and TRBJ2-1; D is uncertain. The CDR3 runs 13 residues. The ends were cut back, 8 bases at V and 10 bases at J, with 18 bases in the middle. Germline CDR1 is MNHEY and CDR2 is SVGAGI. The CDR3 DNA sequence: TGTGCCAGCCAATGGGCAGCGCTGGGGGAGCAGTTCTTC. It encodes CASQWAALGEQFF.

This chain joins TRBV29-1 and TRBJ2-3, with TRBD1 matching over 9 bases. The junction had 9 bases not matched to a gene; V was cut back by 5 bases and J by 3 bases. The CDR3 loop spans 15 amino acids. CDR1 and CDR2 (germline): SQVTM, ANQGSEA. The CDR3 DNA is TGCAGCGTTTTACGGGGACAGGGCGCAACAGATACGCAGTATTTT. Its translation is CSVLRGQGATDTQYF.

This rearrangement joins TRBV5-1 to TRBJ2-5; 7 nucleotides agree with TRBD1. This CDR3 region has 14 residues. Germline lookup yields CDR1 SGHRS and CDR2 YFSETQ. Trimming took 4 bases from V and 2 from J; bases not matched to a gene: 5. DNA for the CDR3: TGCGCCAGCAGCCCGGGACAGAAACAAGAGACCCAGTACTTC. Encoded protein: CASSPGQKQETQYF.

This chain uses TRBV15 with TRBJ2-5; perhaps TRBD2 as D (7 bases). This CDR3 is 15 amino acids long. Germline V lookup: CDR1 LNHNV, CDR2 YYDKDF (reference sequence). Trimming removed 5 bases from V and 0 bases from J, with 13 bases in between. The CDR3 DNA reads as TGTGCCACCAGCCGGGGGGCTGTGTACCAAGAGACCCAGTACTTC. Translating it yields CATSRGAVYQETQYF.

The chain links TRBV11-2 to TRBJ1-2; the match to TRBD1 covers 8 bases. The germline V gene encodes CDR1 SGHAT and CDR2 FQNNGV. The CDR3 has 16 residues. J was trimmed by 6 bases and V by 5 bases; bases with no gene match: 14. CDR3 sequence reads: CASSRNHGQGFDGYTF. CDR3 coding DNA: TGTGCCAGCAGCCGGAACCACGGACAGGGTTTCGATGGCTACACCTTC.

This clone was recorded once. The chain recombines TRBV15 with TRBJ2-3, with D hard to call. Trimming left V 0 bases short and J 0 bases short, with 10 bases between. Germline V gives CDR1 LNHNV, CDR2 YYDKDF (reference sequence). This CDR3 spans 16 amino acids. DNA for the CDR3: TGTGCCACCAGCAGAGACTACCAGCCTAGCACAGATACGCAGTATTTT. This codes for CATSRDYQPSTDTQYF.

The CDR3 loop is CASGGTSRETQYF. The CDR3 bases are TGTGCCAGCGGAGGAACTAGCCGGGAGACCCAGTACTTC. The chain combines TRBV28 with TRBJ2-5; D might be TRBD2 (6 bases). V dropped 8 bases and J dropped 5 bases, with 15 bases sitting between them. CDR3 length equals 13 residues. Germline CDR1 MDHEN, CDR2 SYDVKM.